This paragraph reports one T cell receptor beta chain. The antigen is unknown. This sample is drawn from a study of T cell responses to AZD1222 COVID-19 vaccine. This table comes from immunoSEQ multiplex PCR, and its TCRdb copy is limited to in-frame clones, with some not included. The repertoire includes just under 55,000 clones, more than 80% of them detected once, and roughly 2.1% sits in the top ten. The study's findings and limits: Repertoires in all cases were sampled only once the peak T cell response had passed. Distributed over spike, vaccine-associated CD4 TCRs predominated at 160-218 and 743-854. At baseline, just 5 or 6 AZD1222 recipients tested seropositive. Most donors were white British and more were female, and clonal diversity was possibly underestimated.

The receptor was isolated from an adult in good health. The material was peripheral blood, obtained on day 0 of AZD1222 vaccination.

The CDR3 spells CASRLTSGKDDTQYF. The CDR3 DNA sequence: TGTGCCAGCAGGTTGACTAGCGGGAAGGACGATACGCAGTATTTT. This chain joins TRBV7-9 and TRBJ2-3; 11 nucleotides match TRBD2. Germline values: CDR1 SEHNR, CDR2 FQNEAQ (reference sequence). The CDR3 length is 15 residues. The junction had 8 bases not matched to a gene; V was cut back by 6 bases and J by 6 bases.